This TCR beta chain is from a study of cytomegalovirus exposure and HLA in healthy donors. Findings and caveats of the study: Later, an analysis showed that TCR beta chains associated with HLA were more clonally expanded than others that were equally common. Specificity for CMV antigens was confirmed in vitro for a few of the CMV-associated chains. Most of the CMV-associated TCR beta chains (in a later analysis) appeared to be HLA-restricted. According to a later analysis, donors in an Asian-associated ancestry cluster reportedly had fewer N-insertions than the roughly 670-donor mean.

Germline CDR1 is MDHEN and CDR2 is SYDVKM. V trimming: 6 bases; J trimming: 2 bases; junction bases outside the gene matches: 7. CDR3 length: 15 residues. This PCR relied on a set of 60 Vbeta primers and 13 Jbeta primers. This table comes from immunoSEQ multiplex PCR, and its TCRdb copy is limited to in-frame clones, with some not included. The data show 150,000 to 200,000 clones, roughly 80% seen once. This clone appeared once. The antigen is undetermined. The V call is TRBV28, the J call TRBJ2-7, with TRBD1 matching over 10 bases. This receptor was taken from a male donor in good health and CMV-seronegative. Sequencing used PBMCs. CDR3 in DNA: TGTGCCAGCAGGGGAACCGGGACAGGGGCCTACGAGCAGTACTTC. Protein product: CASRGTGTGAYEQYF.